These 21 T cell receptor beta chains were all obtained from the same sample, sequenced in a study of blood T cell repertoires in COVID-19. Some clones are missing from TCRdb's copy, which holds only in-frame ones; the method was immunoSEQ multiplex PCR. The table shows 280,000 or so clones, with about 86% occurring only once. The sequenced material came from peripheral blood. Source of these receptors: a woman aged 25 to 45 who had recovered from COVID-19.

The CDR3 DNA reads TGTGCCAGCAGCCTTGACAGGGGAATACGGAATTCACCCCTCCACTTT. As protein: CASSLDRGIRNSPLHF. This sequence joins TRBV28 and TRBJ1-6; TRBD1 matches 8 bases. V dropped 6 bases and J dropped 7; count of bases not matched to a gene: 11. CDR1 is MDHEN and CDR2 is SYDVKM in the germline V gene. This CDR3 comprises 16 residues.

The count of this clone is one. The CDR3 DNA reads as TGTGCCAGCAGTTTAGAGGGAGGGTCGTCCACCTTC. Its protein product is CASSLEGGSSTF. The rearrangement joins TRBV12-3 or TRBV12-4 to TRBJ1-2; D gene unclear. The CDR3 loop spans 12 amino acids. V was cut by 1 base and J by 13 bases, with 13 bases left in between.

The chain couples TRBV5-4 to TRBJ1-1; D is unclear. Germline loops: CDR1 SGHNT, CDR2 YYREEE (reference sequence). The CDR3 is made up of 13 amino acids. V lost 4 bases and J lost 0, with 7 bases in between. CDR3 sequence (DNA): TGTGCCAGCAGCGGGGAGGTGAACACTGAAGCTTTCTTT. Amino acid sequence: CASSGEVNTEAFF.

This chain uses TRBV29-1 with TRBJ2-3; D may be TRBD2 (5 bases). V was cut by 6 bases and J by 8 bases, with 12 bases left in between. Looked up from germline, CDR1 is SQVTM and CDR2 is ANQGSEA. The CDR3 has 11 amino acids. The CDR3: CSVDPDFTQYF. DNA for the CDR3: TGCAGCGTCGACCCGGACTTTACGCAGTATTTT.

Worth noting for this clone: One junction end disagrees with the germline gene, perhaps due to a read error. This chain connects TRBV19 to TRBJ2-1, with 10 bases matching TRBD2. Germline values: CDR1 LNHDA, CDR2 SQIVND (reference sequence). The CDR3 totals 14 residues. The CDR3 bases are TGTGCCAGTAGGATAGCGGGAGGAGCAAATGAGCAGTTCTTC. Translation gives CASRIAGGANEQFF.

This chain links TRBV4-3 with TRBJ2-3, with 10 bases lining up with TRBD2. With V trimmed by 1 base and J by 2 bases, 3 bases remained unmatched. The CDR3 runs to 16 residues. The V gene's germline CDR1 is LGHNA and CDR2 YSLEER. This CDR3 is CASSQAGLADTDTQYF. CDR3 DNA sequence: TGCGCCAGCAGCCAAGCCGGACTAGCGGACACAGATACGCAGTATTTT.

In DNA, the CDR3 is TGTGCCAGTAGTATTCAGGGGGCGCTCACAGATACGCAGTATTTT. The encoded protein is CASSIQGALTDTQYF. The V and J genes are TRBV19 and TRBJ2-3, with TRBD1 matching 8 bases. Losses at the gene ends were 3 bases for V and 2 bases for J; bases not matched to a gene: 4. Germline V gene lookup returns CDR1 LNHDA and CDR2 SQIVND (reference sequence). The CDR3 length is 15 residues.

As DNA, the CDR3 is TGTGCCAGCAGTTACGAGACATCGTTCTACGAGCAGTACTTC. Its protein is CASSYETSFYEQYF. The chain carries TRBV6-2 or TRBV6-3 and TRBJ2-7; no clear D gene. With 2 bases removed from V and 3 bases from J, the gap between germline ends came to 11 bases. The CDR3 runs 14 residues. Germline CDR1 reads MNHEY; CDR2 reads SVGEGT.

The chain recombines TRBV5-5 with TRBJ2-2, with 11 bases matching TRBD1. The CDR3 has 17 amino acids. The V and J ends lost 2 bases and 2 bases, in that order; junction bases with no gene match: 5. Germline values: CDR1 SGHKS, CDR2 YYEKEE (reference sequence). The CDR3 loop is CASSFGQGASNTGELFF. In DNA, the CDR3 is TGTGCCAGCAGCTTTGGACAGGGGGCGTCTAACACCGGGGAGCTGTTTTTT.

Comments on this clone: Other DNA variants within this sample encode the same CDR3. The chain recombines TRBV7-2 with TRBJ1-4; D is unresolved. V shed 1 base and J shed 4 bases, with 7 bases lying between them. CDR3 length: 14 residues. The germline V gene has CDR1 SGHTA and CDR2 FQGNSA. CDR3 nucleotide sequence: TGTGCCAGCAGCTTAGGCGTCTATAATGAAAAACTGTTTTTT. Translation: CASSLGVYNEKLFF.

J is TRBJ1-2 and V is TRBV19; D is undetermined. The germline gives CDR1 LNHDA, CDR2 SQIVND (reference sequence). The V and J ends lost 3 bases and 8 bases respectively, with 16 bases between them. This CDR3 contains 14 residues. The CDR3, as DNA: TGTGCCAGTAGTATCGCCGTCCGACACGGCGGCTACACCTTC. Amino acid sequence: CASSIAVRHGGYTF. Filled out from reference TRBV19 and TRBJ1-2, the complete variable domain reads DGGITQSPKYLFRKEGQNVTLSCEQNLNHDAMYWYRQDPGQGLRLIYYSQIVNDFQKGDIAEGYSVSREKKESFPLTVTSAQKNPTAFYLCASSIAVRHGGYTFGSGTRLTVV.

The V gene is TRBV27, the J gene TRBJ1-1; D call uncertain. CDR3 length: 13 amino acids. Trimming took off 0 bases at V and 3 bases at J, with 5 bases between the two ends. Germline CDR1 and CDR2: MNHEY and SMNVEV (reference sequence). As DNA, the CDR3 is TGTGCCAGCAGTTTATCGAGGGACACTGAAGCTTTCTTT. Amino acids: CASSLSRDTEAFF.

Comment on this clone: The identical CDR3 is also encoded by other nucleotide sequences in the sample. The chain is built from TRBV6-6 and TRBJ1-1, with a possible D match to TRBD1 (6 bases). V lost 0 bases and J 1 base, leaving 6 bases between the germline ends. The CDR3 contains 14 residues. Germline V gene sequence: CDR1 MNHNY, CDR2 SVGAGI (reference sequence). The CDR3 DNA follows: TGTGCCAGCAGTTACTCGACAGGGAACACTGAAGCTTTCTTT. It is translated as CASSYSTGNTEAFF.

The table lists this clone with a count of one. V is TRBV29-1 and J is TRBJ2-6, with TRBD1 identical over 9 bases. CDR1 and CDR2 from the germline V gene are SQVTM and ANQGSEA. The CDR3 is 16 amino acids. V shed 6 bases and J 1 base; nucleotides not matched to a gene: 7. As DNA, the CDR3 is TGCAGCGTCACCGGGACAGGGACGTCTGGGGCCAACGTCCTGACTTTC. Protein: CSVTGTGTSGANVLTF.

This clone was seen just once. This chain's CDR3 is CASSRGWTNTEAFF. The CDR3, as DNA: TGTGCCAGCAGCCGAGGGTGGACGAACACTGAAGCTTTCTTT. The rearrangement links TRBV5-8 to TRBJ1-1; D ambiguous. The V and J ends lost 4 bases and 1 base respectively, with 11 bases between them. The V gene's germline CDR1 is SGHTS and CDR2 YDEGEE. There are 14 residues in the CDR3.

This chain links TRBV5-4 with TRBJ2-3, with D perhaps TRBD2 (6 bases). V lost 6 bases to trimming and J lost 2 bases, with 19 bases between them. There are 16 residues in the CDR3. CDR1 SGHNT and CDR2 YYREEE come from the germline V gene (reference sequence). CDR3 in DNA: TGTGCCAGCACCCCGCGGGGAGGTGGGTACACAGATACGCAGTATTTT. Translated: CASTPRGGGYTDTQYF.

This clone was seen once. The V call is TRBV24-1, the J call TRBJ2-5; TRBD2 matches at 10 bases. Trimming took 2 bases from V and 5 from J; bases not matched to a gene: 10. This CDR3 spans 17 amino acids. The germline CDR1 and CDR2 sequences are KGHDR and SFDVKD. Here the CDR3 DNA reads TGTGCCACCAGTGATTCGGGAGCGGGAGGGCCGTCGGAGACCCAGTACTTC. This codes for CATSDSGAGGPSETQYF.

The chain recombines TRBV4-3 with TRBJ2-5; 8 nucleotides line up with TRBD2. Germline V lookup: CDR1 LGHNA, CDR2 YSLEER. The J segment lost 4 bases and the V segment lost 4 bases, leaving 8 bases of the junction unmatched. This CDR3 has 15 residues. CDR3 bases: TGCGCCAGCAGCCTATTGAGTACTAGCGGAGAGACCCAGTACTTC. It specifies CASSLLSTSGETQYF.

This clone was counted a single time. This chain links TRBV11-2 with TRBJ1-1, with a possible D match to TRBD1 (5 bases). With 4 bases removed from V and 0 bases from J, the gap between germline ends came to 15 bases. This CDR3 is built from 16 residues. Per the germline V gene, CDR1 is SGHAT and CDR2 is FQNNGV. For the CDR3, the DNA is TGTGCCAGCAGCTCCGACCTTGGGGCCCTGAACACTGAAGCTTTCTTT. This encodes CASSSDLGALNTEAFF.

The chain employs TRBV19 and TRBJ2-2, with 7 bases matching TRBD2. Per germline, CDR1 LNHDA and CDR2 SQIVND (reference sequence). The trim removed 0 bases at V and 1 base at J, leaving 11 bases unmatched. This CDR3 is built from 19 residues. The CDR3, as DNA: TGTGCCAGTAGTATAGAACGGCGCGGCCAGCGGGAGAACACCGGGGAGCTGTTTTTT. Residues: CASSIERRGQRENTGELFF.

The chain is built from TRBV27 and TRBJ1-5; 8 bases line up with TRBD1. The V and J ends lost 5 bases and 3 bases, in that order; junction bases with no gene match: 3. The germline V gene encodes CDR1 MNHEY and CDR2 SMNVEV (reference sequence). The CDR3 sequence is 14 residues long. The CDR3 protein is CASSNRGINQPQHF. The CDR3 region has the DNA TGTGCCAGCAGTAACAGGGGGATCAATCAGCCCCAGCATTTT.